This T cell receptor (beta chain) appears in the sequencing data of a study of regulatory T cells in long-lasting Graves disease (dated by TCRdb to 2020 to 2022). For the study in its entirety: Persistent Graves' disease was defined as antithyroid drug treatment for over 5 years with persistently positive TSH receptor autoantibodies. This study used TCR sequencing and RNA sequencing of peripheral blood to compare persistent Graves' disease patients against newly diagnosed Graves' disease patients. The study took place in China and was registered as a clinical trial. A total of around 35 samples underwent TCR sequencing: about 13 from persistent and 20 from newly diagnosed Graves' disease patients. Persistent Graves' disease patients in the clinical cohort had taken antithyroid drugs for 9 to 11 years on average. What the research found in general, with its limitations: Persistent Graves' disease patients showed lower TCR Shannon entropy and fewer highly expanded clones than newly diagnosed patients, suggesting clonal expansion. The authors acknowledged the small sample size as a limitation that may reduce accuracy. Persistent disease showed preferential use of TRBV28, TRBJ1-2 and TRBJ2-5, whereas newly diagnosed disease favored TRBV20-1 and TRBJ2-1. Only the TCR beta chain was sequenced and analyzed. A larger number of public clonotypes was shared among persistent patients (under 3,000) than among newly diagnosed patients (roughly 980). The study examined only peripheral blood because the primary lesion, thyroid tissue, could not be accessed.

This clonotype was picked up a small number of times. The antigen it recognizes is unknown. The sample holds no much larger clone one base away, and base qualities are not on file. What the time point label conveys for this sample: persistent/refractory GD, antithyroid drugs over 5 years with positive TRAb. For both TCR sequencing and RNA sequencing, RNA was extracted from PBMCs using TRIzol. The diagnosis of Graves' disease was made according to American Thyroid Association guidelines. Recruitment of patients was carried out at an endocrinology department in Xi'an, China. Each patient gave approximately 8.8 milliliters of peripheral blood, collected in an EDTA anticoagulant tube. Ficoll Paque Plus density gradient separation was used to isolate PBMCs, and no further T cell sorting was done. An Agilent 2100 Bioanalyzer and agarose gel were used to assess RNA quality, and a NanoDrop 2000 was used to measure RNA concentration.

Libraries were prepared through multiplex PCR. The sequencer listed for this sample is Illumina HiSeq 4000. TCR beta libraries were built with iRepertoire HTBI primers and Arm-PCR amplification of CDR3 regions. PCR products were gel purified before sequencing. On the authors' methods: A total of 62 TRBV and under 15 TRBJ segments were identified across samples and were used for gene usage analysis of CDR3 amino acid clonotypes. Filtered high-quality paired reads were merged into contigs using COPE and FqMerger. BLAST was used to align contigs to the IMGT TRBV, TRBD and TRBJ reference genes, and CDR3 was defined following IMGT. Highly expanded clones were defined as clonotypes with a frequency above 0.1%. Repertoire diversity was measured by Shannon entropy, and V-J evenness by the Gini coefficient. A clonotype found in more than one individual was treated as public. TCRdb passed the public sequencing reads through fastp at Q25 and MiXCR, retaining productive beta sequences. Duplicate CDR3 protein sequences are folded into a single record with the most common DNA and genes. These V and J calls derive from TCRdb rather than the authors' analysis. This sample comprises 450,000 or so distinct CDR3 sequences, under 25% of them detected only once. The ten top clones hold around 12% of the sample.

The CDR3, from cysteine to phenylalanine, totals 13 residues. Just CDR3 DNA is preserved here, 39 bases in frame from base 1. CDR1 DFQATT and CDR2 SNEGSKA are derived from the germline V gene (reference sequence). Deletion took 6 bases off V and 7 bases off J, with a span of 18 bases between the germline ends. Sequencing was performed on peripheral blood mononuclear cells (PBMCs), taken when the disease was refractory, from a patient treated with antithyroid drugs. The rearrangement joined TRBV20-1 to TRBJ1-1; possibly the D gene is TRBD1, per 5 matching bases. The clonotype comes from a female donor with Graves disease. At the DNA level, the sequence is TGCAGTGCGGCGGGCCCCTTGGGGGATGAAGCTTTCTTT. Protein translation: CSAAGPLGDEAFF.